This T cell receptor beta chain was profiled in a study of CD8 T cells in ankylosing spondylitis. In this sample, this clonotype turned up many times. Germline loops: CDR1 SGHAT, CDR2 FQNNGV. The J segment lost 4 bases and the V segment lost 6 bases, leaving 15 bases of the junction unmatched. The CDR3 sequence is 17 residues long. The TCR beta libraries were generated through quantitative 5'-RACE incorporating molecular barcodes. In TCRdb, the 5' RACE reads were re-called with MiXCR into one record per CDR3 protein. Of tens of thousands of distinct CDR3 sequences detected, approximately 11% appear once; the ten largest clones hold roughly 1.3%.

The receptor's source is a male donor with ankylosing spondylitis or in good health (not recorded which). Specimen: blood, either unsorted or a sorted T cell fraction (not recorded which). This chain links TRBV11-2 with TRBJ2-5; 9 bases are shared with TRBD1. The CDR3 DNA sequence: TGTGCCAGCAGTTCGACCTTGGGACAGGGTCGTGGAGAGACCCAGTACTTC. Protein: CASSSTLGQGRGETQYF.